This TCR beta chain was sequenced during a study of cytomegalovirus exposure and HLA in healthy donors. Study at large: Earlier findings included about 120 million unique TCR beta sequences obtained from about 170 million T cells.

Those who donated were healthy bone marrow donors. PCR primers comprised 60 Vbeta and 13 Jbeta primers. The protocol was immunoSEQ multiplex PCR, while the TCRdb copy is restricted to in-frame clones and leaves out a portion. The table includes 150,000 to 200,000 clones, about 76% detected once. Specimen: PBMCs. The sequence was collected from a female donor in good health and CMV-seronegative.

The CDR3 bases are TGTGCCAGCAGTCAAACAGGGACCTACGAGCAGTACTTC. This translates into CASSQTGTYEQYF. The chain links TRBV6-5 to TRBJ2-7, with D possibly TRBD1 on 6 matching bases. The V and J ends lost 5 bases and 2 bases respectively, with 10 bases between them. Germline CDR1 is MNHEY and CDR2 is SVGAGI. The CDR3 consists of 13 residues.